The TCR beta chain under discussion was sequenced for a study of beta chain features in type 1 diabetes. Study findings and constraints: All four CD4+ subsets from Type 1 diabetes patients carried moderately but significantly shorter TCRB CDR3s.

The CDR3 is 15 amino acids. The V gene's germline CDR1 is SSHAT and CDR2 FNYEAQ (reference sequence). Reverse transcribing all isolated RNA meant expressed TCRB transcripts were sequenced. Clones were sequenced by immunoSEQ multiplex PCR, and TCRdb holds only the in-frame ones, with some missing. The data hold hundreds of thousands of clones, with less than 15% observed a single time. Regarding this clone: Antigen: not known. One junction end disagrees with the germline gene, perhaps due to a read error.

This TCR came from a middle-aged woman in good health. This chain joins TRBV7-7 and TRBJ2-1, with D possibly matching TRBD1 (6 bases). The material sequenced was naive CD4+ T cells from blood. CDR3 amino acids: CASSTRQASYNEQFF. CDR3 DNA: TGTGCTAGCAGCACTAGACAGGCATCCTACAATGAGCAGTTCTTC.